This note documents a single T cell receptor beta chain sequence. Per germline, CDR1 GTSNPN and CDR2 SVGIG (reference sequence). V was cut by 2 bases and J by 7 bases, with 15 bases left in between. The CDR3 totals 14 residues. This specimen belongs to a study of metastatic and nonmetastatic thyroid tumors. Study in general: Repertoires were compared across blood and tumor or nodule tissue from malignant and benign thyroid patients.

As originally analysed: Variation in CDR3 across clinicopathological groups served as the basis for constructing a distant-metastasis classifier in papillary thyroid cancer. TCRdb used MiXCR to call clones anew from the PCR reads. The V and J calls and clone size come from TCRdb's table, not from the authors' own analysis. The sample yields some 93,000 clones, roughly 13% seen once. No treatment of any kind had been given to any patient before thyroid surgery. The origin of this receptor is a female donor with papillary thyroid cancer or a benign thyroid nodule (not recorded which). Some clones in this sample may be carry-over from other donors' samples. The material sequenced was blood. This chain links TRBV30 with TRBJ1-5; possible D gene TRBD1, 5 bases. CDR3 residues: CAWSYRGVVQPQHF. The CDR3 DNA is TGTGCCTGGAGTTATCGGGGCGTCGTGCAGCCCCAGCATTTT.